This T cell receptor beta chain emerged from a study of blood T cell repertoires in COVID-19. Looking at the study overall: COVID-19 samples collected from the United States, Italy and Spain covered acute and convalescent phases.

This table comes from immunoSEQ multiplex PCR, and its TCRdb copy is limited to in-frame clones, with some not included. The sample includes over 350,000 clones, approximately 90% of them seen just once. The CDR3 spans 15 residues. Trimming took off 1 base at V and 4 bases at J, with 13 bases between the two ends. Germline CDR1 reads PRHDT; CDR2 reads FYEKMQ (reference sequence). Material: peripheral blood. This clonotype was obtained from a woman in her thirties with active or convalescent COVID-19. The chain couples TRBV13 to TRBJ1-2; D call uncertain. CDR3 loop: CASSLAGGGSYGYTF. In nucleotides, the CDR3 is TGTGCCAGCAGCTTAGCAGGTGGAGGGTCCTATGGCTACACCTTC.